This passage covers 27 T cell receptor beta chains from one sample sequenced in a study of memory CD4+ T cells and cytomegalovirus serostatus. Clones were read by immunoSEQ multiplex PCR, and TCRdb kept only the in-frame ones, dropping some. The table has over 25,000 clones, about three quarters seen once. The sort gate was single viable CD3+CD4+CD8-CD45RO+ cells for memory CD4+ T cells. What was sequenced was memory CD4+ T cells from blood. These receptors came from an adult in good health and CMV-seronegative.

The chain combines TRBV19 with TRBJ2-3; TRBD2 aligns across 7 bases. From germline, CDR1 is LNHDA and CDR2 SQIVND (reference sequence). Losses at the gene ends were 7 bases for V and 1 base for J; bases not matched to a gene: 5. This CDR3 is built from 14 residues. In DNA, the CDR3 is TGTGCCAGTACCCATGGGGGGGGCACAGATACGCAGTATTTT. As protein: CASTHGGGTDTQYF.

With respect to this clone: A read error is likely, as this CDR3 ends without the conserved phenylalanine or tryptophan. The CDR3 loop is CASSRDRGYGYTL. The CDR3 region has the DNA TGTGCCAGCAGCCGGGACAGGGGATATGGCTACACCCTC. The V gene is TRBV5-6, the J gene TRBJ1-2; 10 bases agree with TRBD1. The length of the CDR3 is 13 residues. Germline trimming cut 4 bases from V and 5 bases from J; bases unmatched to any gene: 2. Germline assignment: CDR1 SGHDT and CDR2 YYEEEE.

This chain uses TRBV5-5 with TRBJ2-3, with 10 nucleotides matching TRBD1. Germline V CDR1 and CDR2: SGHKS, YYEKEE (reference sequence). V shed 4 bases and J 5 bases; nucleotides not matched to a gene: 10. This CDR3 has 16 residues. The CDR3 sequence is CASSTSTGGKGDTQYF. CDR3 nucleotides: TGTGCCAGCAGCACCTCGACAGGGGGCAAAGGAGATACGCAGTATTTT.

The chain recombines TRBV5-4 with TRBJ2-7; D might be TRBD1 (6 bases). The CDR3 contains 15 residues. CDR1 is SGHNT and CDR2 is YYREEE in the germline V gene (reference sequence). V lost 3 bases, J lost 2 bases, and 15 bases lay in between. The DNA for the CDR3 is TGTGCCAGCAGCTCCGACAGGAGCCGCGCCTACGAGCAGTACTTC. It encodes CASSSDRSRAYEQYF.

The CDR3 reads CASSLQSAGSTIGGTQYF. In DNA form, the CDR3 reads TGTGCCAGCAGCTTACAATCGGCCGGGTCTACCATCGGGGGTACGCAGTATTTT. V usage is TRBV7-2 and J usage is TRBJ2-3; D perhaps matches TRBD2 (6 bases). The CDR3 length is 18 residues. CDR1 and CDR2 (germline): SGHTA, FQGNSA. Trimming left V 2 bases short and J 8 bases short, with 26 bases between.

The rearrangement joins TRBV30 to TRBJ2-5; TRBD2 might be the D (7 bases). This CDR3 comprises 13 residues. CDR1 and CDR2 from the germline V gene are GTSNPN and SVGIG (reference sequence). Deletions cut 2 bases from V and 6 bases from J, with 13 bases between. For the CDR3, the DNA is TGTGCCTGGAGTTCGACCGGGGGGCAGACCCAGTACTTC. Translation: CAWSSTGGQTQYF.

CDR3 residues: CASRISEKLFF. Written as DNA, the CDR3 is TGTGCCAGCAGGATAAGTGAAAAACTGTTTTTT. The chain is built from TRBV6-6 and TRBJ1-4; D is unresolved. Germline V gives CDR1 MNHNY, CDR2 SVGAGI (reference sequence). The CDR3 spans 11 residues. V was trimmed by 6 bases and J by 7 bases, leaving 6 bases between them.

The chain carries TRBV11-3 and TRBJ1-1; D might be TRBD1 (5 bases). V was pared by 5 bases and J by 1 base, with 14 bases between. The CDR3 sequence is 15 residues long. CDR1 is SGHNT and CDR2 is YENEEA in the germline V gene. The CDR3: CASSDSYGANTEAFF. The CDR3 coding sequence is TGTGCCAGCAGCGACTCTTACGGGGCGAACACTGAAGCTTTCTTT.

The genes are TRBV5-6 and TRBJ2-2, with D possibly matching TRBD1 (6 bases). The CDR3 consists of 15 residues. CDR1 and CDR2 (germline): SGHDT, YYEEEE. V lost 2 bases and J 5 bases, leaving 13 bases between the germline ends. The CDR3 spells CASSFDLRGTGELFF. The DNA of the CDR3 is TGTGCCAGCAGCTTCGATTTGAGGGGGACCGGGGAGCTGTTTTTT.

This chain connects TRBV28 to TRBJ1-4; D perhaps matches TRBD1 (5 bases). In germline, CDR1 is MDHEN, CDR2 SYDVKM. Trimming cost V 7 bases and J 3 bases, with 15 bases left between them. This CDR3 region has 15 residues. The CDR3 DNA sequence: TGTGCCAGCAAGCCGAACAGGCTCCCTAATGAAAAACTGTTTTTT. It is translated as CASKPNRLPNEKLFF. The full variable domain, its missing parts supplied by reference TRBV28 and TRBJ1-4, is DVKVTQSSRYLVKRTGEKVFLECVQDMDHENMFWYRQDPGLGLRLIYFSYDVKMKEKGDIPEGYSVSREKKERFSLILESASTNQTSMYLCASKPNRLPNEKLFFGSGTQLSVL.

The chain has TRBV21-1 and TRBJ2-7; TRBD2, the D gene given by the table, was not confirmed from the DNA. TRBV21-1 is listed as a pseudogene. The CDR3 totals 16 residues. This CDR3 reads CASSNTSGGPLYEQYF. The CDR3 bases are TGTGCCAGCAGCAATACTAGCGGGGGGCCCTTATACGAGCAGTACTTC.

This chain joins TRBV30 and TRBJ1-6; tentative D call: TRBD1 (6 bases). V was cut by 3 bases and J by 8 bases, with 14 bases left in between. CDR3 length: 14 amino acids. Per germline, CDR1 GTSNPN and CDR2 SVGIG (reference sequence). CDR3 DNA sequence: TGTGCCTGGAGAAGAACGGGGGCATATTCACCCCTCCACTTT. Encoded protein: CAWRRTGAYSPLHF.

This clone was detected once. The rearrangement uses TRBV28 and TRBJ1-2; D remains unclear. Per germline, CDR1 MDHEN and CDR2 SYDVKM. This CDR3 region has 11 residues. The V end was cut by 10 bases, the J end by 8 bases, with 14 bases between. CDR3 coding DNA: TGTGCCACCGACATAGGGTTGGGCTACACCTTC. As protein: CATDIGLGYTF.

The chain links TRBV27 to TRBJ1-4; 7 bases agree with TRBD1. Germline V lookup: CDR1 MNHEY, CDR2 SMNVEV (reference sequence). The CDR3 is 15 amino acids. J lost 8 bases, V lost 0 bases, and 6 bases had no gene match. The CDR3, as DNA: TGTGCCAGCAGTTTATCCAAGACGGACAGGGAAAAACTGTTTTTT. Amino acid sequence: CASSLSKTDREKLFF.

The chain employs TRBV25-1 and TRBJ2-7; tentatively, D is TRBD2 (5 bases). Trimming pared 0 bases from V and 9 bases from J, leaving 9 bases between. Germline lookup yields CDR1 MGHDK and CDR2 SYGVNS. CDR3 length: 12 residues. CDR3 sequence (DNA): TGTGCCAGCAGTGAATATGGGAGTAGGCAGTACTTC. Protein sequence: CASSEYGSRQYF.

This chain uses TRBV20-1 with TRBJ2-7, with no clear D. This CDR3 comprises 11 residues. V lost 3 bases to trimming and J lost 1 base, with 4 bases between them. Germline lookup yields CDR1 DFQATT and CDR2 SNEGSKA (reference sequence). As DNA, the CDR3 is TGCAGTGCTAGCGGATCCTACGAGCAGTACTTC. It translates to CSASGSYEQYF.

This chain connects TRBV5-4 to TRBJ1-1; D possibly corresponds to TRBD1 (6 bases). Germline lookup yields CDR1 SGHNT and CDR2 YYREEE (reference sequence). The CDR3 extends over 14 amino acids. V was pared by 4 bases and J by 1 base, with 11 bases between. The CDR3 loop is CASSRQTGNTEAFF. CDR3 nucleotide sequence: TGTGCCAGCAGCAGACAGACAGGGAACACTGAAGCTTTCTTT.

This clone appeared once. This chain uses TRBV7-2 with TRBJ2-1; 9 nucleotides match TRBD2. The CDR3 loop spans 14 amino acids. Unmatched junction bases numbered 6, after V lost 3 bases and J lost 9 bases. Germline-derived CDR1 and CDR2 are SGHTA and FQGNSA. CDR3 protein: CASSFQSGRSEQFF. As DNA, the CDR3 is TGTGCCAGCAGCTTTCAAAGCGGGAGGAGTGAGCAGTTCTTC.

The genes are TRBV6-1 and TRBJ1-2; no definite D call. V lost 1 base to trimming and J lost 1 base, with 7 bases between them. Germline V lookup: CDR1 MNHNS, CDR2 SASEGT. The CDR3 covers 14 residues. The CDR3 protein is CASSEVGSNYGYTF. The CDR3 DNA is TGTGCCAGCAGTGAAGTCGGGAGTAACTATGGCTACACCTTC.

The rearrangement links TRBV6-6 to TRBJ1-2; D call uncertain. The CDR3 is made up of 14 amino acids. Trimming cost V 6 bases and J 5 bases, with 16 bases left between them. Per the germline V gene, CDR1 is MNHNY and CDR2 is SVGAGI (reference sequence). The CDR3 region has the DNA TGTGCCAGCAGACCTTTTCAGGTACCATATGGCTACACCTTC. Its protein is CASRPFQVPYGYTF.

The rearrangement joins TRBV7-9 to TRBJ2-7, with a tentative D call TRBD1 (5 bases). The V gene's germline CDR1 is SEHNR and CDR2 FQNEAQ (reference sequence). The length of the CDR3 is 14 residues. The V gene lost 2 bases and the J gene lost 7 bases, with 15 bases spanning the gap. The CDR3 nucleotides are TGTGCCAGCAGCTTACGGGCAGGGCCTGGGGAGCAGTACTTC. Protein: CASSLRAGPGEQYF. The whole variable domain, remainder taken from reference TRBV7-9 and TRBJ2-7, is DTGVSQNPRHKITKRGQNVTFRCDPISEHNRLYWYRQTLGQGPEFLTYFQNEAQLEKSRLLSDRFSAERPKGSFSTLEIQRTEQGDSAMYLCASSLRAGPGEQYFGPGTRLTVT.

This clone is a singleton in its sample. The rearrangement links TRBV11-1 to TRBJ2-7; D is unclear. This CDR3 has 12 amino acids. V dropped 5 bases and J dropped 3 bases, with 8 bases sitting between them. Germline CDR1 is SGHAT and CDR2 is FQDESV (reference sequence). The CDR3 coding sequence is TGTGCCAGCAGCCCCAACAGCTACGAGCAGTACTTC. Protein sequence: CASSPNSYEQYF.

The chain has TRBV9 and TRBJ2-1, with a tentative D call TRBD2 (6 bases). Between the trimmed V and J ends, which lost 3 bases and 6 bases, there was a span of 16 bases. Germline V gives CDR1 SGDLS, CDR2 YYNGEE. This CDR3 comprises 15 residues. The CDR3 spells CASSAGGTPFNEQFF. DNA for the CDR3: TGTGCCAGCAGCGCCGGAGGGACCCCGTTCAATGAGCAGTTCTTC.

This clone was observed a handful of times. The chain is built from TRBV21-1 and TRBJ1-1. TRBV21-1 is designated a pseudogene. CDR3 length: 15 residues. The CDR3 region is CASSKGSARGAEAFF. CDR3 nucleotides: TGTGCCAGCAGCAAAGGGTCCGCCCGGGGTGCTGAAGCTTTCTTT.

This clone was observed a handful of times. Relative to the germline gene, one junction end is altered; a read error may explain this. This sequence joins TRBV7-2 and TRBJ1-5, with D possibly matching TRBD1 (6 bases). The CDR3 extends over 14 amino acids. Germline CDR1 and CDR2: SGHTA and FQGNSA. The CDR3 sequence is CASTLGGGDQPQHF. CDR3 nucleotides: TGTGCCAGCACCTTAGGGGGAGGGGATCAGCCCCAGCATTTT.

This clone appeared a few times. The V call is TRBV11-2, the J call TRBJ2-7, with TRBD2 matching over 13 bases. V was pared by 0 bases and J by 2 bases, with 10 bases of the junction left unmatched. The CDR3 sequence is 19 residues long. CDR1 and CDR2 from the germline V gene are SGHAT and FQNNGV. The CDR3: CASSLDRRMGLAGPYEQYF. As DNA, the CDR3 is TGTGCCAGCAGCTTAGATCGTAGAATGGGACTAGCGGGGCCCTACGAGCAGTACTTC.

This chain links TRBV7-2 with TRBJ1-1; a weak D match, TRBD1 (5 bases). The CDR3 has 14 amino acids. V lost 1 base and J 4 bases, leaving 10 bases between the germline ends. Germline assignment: CDR1 SGHTA and CDR2 FQGNSA. CDR3 bases: TGTGCCAGCAGCTTAGTTCGCGGGGCCACTGAAGCTTTCTTT. This codes for CASSLVRGATEAFF.